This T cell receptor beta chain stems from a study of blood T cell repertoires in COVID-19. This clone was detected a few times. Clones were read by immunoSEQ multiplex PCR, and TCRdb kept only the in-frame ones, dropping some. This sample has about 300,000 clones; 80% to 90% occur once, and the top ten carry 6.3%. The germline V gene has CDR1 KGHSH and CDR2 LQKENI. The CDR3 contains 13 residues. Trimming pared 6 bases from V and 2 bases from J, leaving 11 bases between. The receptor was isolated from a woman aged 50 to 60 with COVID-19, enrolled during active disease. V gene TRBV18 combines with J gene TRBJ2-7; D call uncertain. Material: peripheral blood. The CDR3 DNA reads TGTGCCAGCTCCTGGCAGGAAACCTACGAGCAGTACTTC. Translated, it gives CASSWQETYEQYF.